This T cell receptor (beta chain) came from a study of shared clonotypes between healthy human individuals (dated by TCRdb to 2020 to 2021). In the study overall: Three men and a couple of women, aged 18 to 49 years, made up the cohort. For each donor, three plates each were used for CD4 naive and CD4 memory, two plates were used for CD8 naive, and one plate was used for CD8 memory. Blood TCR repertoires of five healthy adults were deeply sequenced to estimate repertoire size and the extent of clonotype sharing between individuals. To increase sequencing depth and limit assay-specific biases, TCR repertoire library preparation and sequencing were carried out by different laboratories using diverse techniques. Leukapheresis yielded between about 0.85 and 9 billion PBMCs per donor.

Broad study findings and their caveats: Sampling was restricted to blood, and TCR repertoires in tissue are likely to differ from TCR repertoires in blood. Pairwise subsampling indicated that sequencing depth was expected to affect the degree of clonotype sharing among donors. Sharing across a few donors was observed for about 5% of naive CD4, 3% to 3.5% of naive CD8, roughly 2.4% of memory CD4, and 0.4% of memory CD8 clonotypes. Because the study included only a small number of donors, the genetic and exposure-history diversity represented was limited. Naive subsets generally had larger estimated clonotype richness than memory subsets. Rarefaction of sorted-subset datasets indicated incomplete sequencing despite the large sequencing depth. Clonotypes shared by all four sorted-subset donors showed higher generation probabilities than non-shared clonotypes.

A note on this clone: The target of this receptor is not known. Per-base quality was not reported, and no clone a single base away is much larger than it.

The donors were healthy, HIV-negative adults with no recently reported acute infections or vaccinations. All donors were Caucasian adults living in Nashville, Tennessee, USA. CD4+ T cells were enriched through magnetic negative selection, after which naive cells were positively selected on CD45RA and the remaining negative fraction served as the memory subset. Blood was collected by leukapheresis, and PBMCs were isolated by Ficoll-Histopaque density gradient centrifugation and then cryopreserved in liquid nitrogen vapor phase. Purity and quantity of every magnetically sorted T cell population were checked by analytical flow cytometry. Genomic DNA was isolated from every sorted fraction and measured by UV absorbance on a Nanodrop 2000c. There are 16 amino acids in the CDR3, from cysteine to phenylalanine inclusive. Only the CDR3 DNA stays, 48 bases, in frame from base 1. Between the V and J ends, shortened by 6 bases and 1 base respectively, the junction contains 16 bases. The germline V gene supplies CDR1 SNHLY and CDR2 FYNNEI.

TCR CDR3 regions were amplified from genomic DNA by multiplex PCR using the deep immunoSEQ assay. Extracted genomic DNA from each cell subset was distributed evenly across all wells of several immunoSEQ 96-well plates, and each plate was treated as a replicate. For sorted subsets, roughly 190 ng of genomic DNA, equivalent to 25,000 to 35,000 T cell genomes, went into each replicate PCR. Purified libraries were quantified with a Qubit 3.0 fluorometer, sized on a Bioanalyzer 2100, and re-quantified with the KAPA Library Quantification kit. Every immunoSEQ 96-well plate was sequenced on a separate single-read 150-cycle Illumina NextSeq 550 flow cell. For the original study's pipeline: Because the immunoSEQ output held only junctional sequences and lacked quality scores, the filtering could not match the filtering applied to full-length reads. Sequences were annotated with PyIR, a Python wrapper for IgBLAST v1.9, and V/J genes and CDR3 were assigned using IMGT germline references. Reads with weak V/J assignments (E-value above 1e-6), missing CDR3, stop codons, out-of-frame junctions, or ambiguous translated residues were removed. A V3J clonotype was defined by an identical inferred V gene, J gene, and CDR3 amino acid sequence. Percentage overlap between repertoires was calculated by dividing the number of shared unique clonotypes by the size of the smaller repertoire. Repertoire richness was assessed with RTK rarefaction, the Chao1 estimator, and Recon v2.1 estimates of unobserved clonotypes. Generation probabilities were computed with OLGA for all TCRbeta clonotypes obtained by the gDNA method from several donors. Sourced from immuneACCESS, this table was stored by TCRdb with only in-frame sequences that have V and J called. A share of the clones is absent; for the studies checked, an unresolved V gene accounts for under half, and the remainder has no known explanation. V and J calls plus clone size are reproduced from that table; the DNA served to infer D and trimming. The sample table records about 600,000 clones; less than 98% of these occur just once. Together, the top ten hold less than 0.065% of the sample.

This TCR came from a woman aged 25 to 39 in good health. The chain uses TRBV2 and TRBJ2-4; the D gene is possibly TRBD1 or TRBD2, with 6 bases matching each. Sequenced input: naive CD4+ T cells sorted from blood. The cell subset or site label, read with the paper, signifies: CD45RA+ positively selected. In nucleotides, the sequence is TGTGCCAGCAGCGAGTCTATAGGGGGGGCCAAAAACATTCAGTACTTC. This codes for CASSESIGGAKNIQYF. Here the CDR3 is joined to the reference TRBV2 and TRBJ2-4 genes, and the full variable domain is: EPEVTQTPSHQVTQMGQEVILRCVPISNHLYFYWYRQILGQKVEFLVSFYNNEISEKSEIFDDQFSVERPDGSNFTLKIRSTKLEDSAMYFCASSESIGGAKNIQYFGAGTRLSVL.